The source of this T cell receptor beta chain is a study of human T cells and chemical hapten exposure. This clonotype has ten or more counts. Time point: pre-sensitization, week 0. Noted treatment: therapeutic diphenylcyclopropenone sensitization with weekly scalp DPC. TCRdb re-called the RACE reads through MiXCR, storing one row per CDR3 protein. Of 250,000 or so distinct CDR3 sequences listed, about 9% are singletons. Trimming left V 10 bases short and J 2 bases short, with 10 bases between. The CDR3 contains 12 residues. The clonotype comes from a woman in her thirties or forties with alopecia areata. Some clones in this sample may be carry-over from other donors' samples. The chain carries TRBV12-3 or TRBV12-4 and TRBJ2-3; possible D gene TRBD2, 6 bases. The sequencing used whole blood, collected in connection with sensitization to the hapten diphenylcyclopropenone (DPC). The CDR3 protein is CATSGYTDTQYF. The CDR3 nucleotides are TGTGCCACAAGCGGGTACACAGATACGCAGTATTTT.